This is a list of T cell receptor beta chains from one sample in a study of T cell responses to AZD1222 COVID-19 vaccine. Libraries were prepared by immunoSEQ multiplex PCR; TCRdb keeps only in-frame clonotypes and omits some of them. The data hold under 150,000 clones, with 85% to 95% observed a single time. The input for sequencing was peripheral blood, taken on day 0 of AZD1222 vaccination. The source is an adult in good health. Each CDR3 is given with its conserved first and last residue. Fields, in order: J gene, D gene, clone size, V gene, CDR3 DNA, CDR3 protein. The D gene is left open where the match is weak. Where a row states a size, it is once, few, many or the class of an expanded clone; other rows omit it.

TRBJ1-3 | - | - | TRBV3-1/TRBV3-2 | TGTGCCAGCAGCCAAGTTAAATGGGGAGGTGGAAACACCATATATTTT | CASSQVKWGGGNTIYF
TRBJ1-1 | - | - | TRBV7-2 | TGTGCCAGCAGCTTAACGACGAGGGGTGAAGCTTTCTTT | CASSLTTRGEAFF
TRBJ1-5 | TRBD1 | - | TRBV6-1 | TGTGCCAGCAGTGAAGCGCAAGGGGGCTCTCAGCCCCAGCATTTT | CASSEAQGGSQPQHF
TRBJ2-1 | - | - | TRBV7-6 | TGTGCCAGCAGCTTGCGCGGTTCCTACAATGAGCAGTTCTTC | CASSLRGSYNEQFF
TRBJ2-2 | TRBD1 | - | TRBV19 | TGTGCCAGTAGTTTCGGGACAGGGTACACCGGGGAGCTGTTTTTT | CASSFGTGYTGELFF
TRBJ2-1 | - | - | TRBV6-2/TRBV6-3 | TGTGCCAGCAGCTATCGTAATTGGGGCACCTACAATGAGCAGTTCTTC | CASSYRNWGTYNEQFF
TRBJ1-4 | TRBD1 | - | TRBV9 | TGTGCCAGCAGCGCTACCGCCAGACAGACAGGGGAAAATGAAAAACTGTTTTTT | CASSATARQTGENEKLFF
TRBJ1-1 | - | - | TRBV10-2 | TGCGCCAGCAGTGAAGGCAACACTGAAGCTTTCTTT | CASSEGNTEAFF
TRBJ1-1 | - | - | TRBV5-1 | TGCGCCAGCAGCTTACAGGGCACTGAAGCTTTCTTT | CASSLQGTEAFF
TRBJ2-1 | TRBD1 | - | TRBV28 | TGTGCCAGCAAAGTGACAGGGGGGTACAATGAGCAGTTCTTC | CASKVTGGYNEQFF
TRBJ1-1 | - | - | TRBV6-5 | TGTGCCAGCAGTTATCGCATTCATTTGGACACTGAAGCTTTCTTT | CASSYRIHLDTEAFF
TRBJ1-2 | TRBD1 | - | TRBV5-4 | TGTGCCAGCAGGGGAGGGGGCAACTATGGCTACACCTTC | CASRGGGNYGYTF
TRBJ2-3 | - | - | TRBV4-3 | TGCGCCAGCAGCCAAGGGGGGACTGACACAGATACGCAGTATTTT | CASSQGGTDTDTQYF
TRBJ1-2 | - | - | TRBV10-2 | TGCGCCAGCAGTCCGAATGGGCAAGCGAATTTCTATGGCTACACCTTC | CASSPNGQANFYGYTF
TRBJ1-2 | - | - | TRBV21-1 | TGTGCCAGCAGCAAACCCCAGGGAGGGGGGGGCCGTGGCTACACCTTC | CASSKPQGGGGRGYTF
TRBJ1-2 | TRBD1 | - | TRBV28 | TGTGCCAGCCCAGACAGGGCTGGGGGCTACACCTTC | CASPDRAGGYTF
TRBJ1-5 | - | - | TRBV12-3/TRBV12-4 | TGTGCCAGCAGTTTACCCCCAGGGCAGCCCCAGCATTTT | CASSLPPGQPQHF
TRBJ1-1 | TRBD1 | - | TRBV28 | TGTGCCAGCAGTTCGACAGGGGGGCGCACTGAAGCTTTCTTT | CASSSTGGRTEAFF
TRBJ1-5 | - | - | TRBV21-1 | TGTGCCAGCAGCAGGGGAGGTCGGGGCTTGGGTCAGCCCCAGCATTTT | CASSRGGRGLGQPQHF
TRBJ2-3 | - | - | TRBV5-6 | TGTGCCAGCAGCTTGGTGGCGACTAGCACAGATACGCAGTATTTT | CASSLVATSTDTQYF
TRBJ1-5 | - | - | TRBV7-9 | TGTGCCAGCAGCCGCCATAGCAATCAGCCCCAGCATTTT | CASSRHSNQPQHF
TRBJ1-2 | TRBD1 | once | TRBV6-2/TRBV6-3 | TGTGCCAGCAGTTACACCGGGACAGAATTATATGGCTACACCTTC | CASSYTGTELYGYTF
TRBJ1-2 | - | - | TRBV6-5 | TGTGCCAGCCAGAACGGGGGGCACGGCTACACCTTC | CASQNGGHGYTF
TRBJ1-2 | - | - | TRBV9 | TGTGCCAGCAGCGACACCGGGACCGTGGGTCCCTATGGCTACACCTTC | CASSDTGTVGPYGYTF
TRBJ2-7 | - | - | TRBV3-1/TRBV3-2 | TGTGCCAGCAGCCAATTCTCGACTATCGACGAGCAGTACTTC | CASSQFSTIDEQYF
TRBJ1-2 | - | - | TRBV4-1 | TGCGCCAGCAGCGGACTGTCGCGGCCCGACTATGGCTACACCTTC | CASSGLSRPDYGYTF
TRBJ2-7 | TRBD2 | - | TRBV7-2 | TGTGCCAGCAGCCCCCGAGGGGCTAGCGGTACCTACGAGCAGTACTTC | CASSPRGASGTYEQYF
TRBJ2-1 | TRBD1 | - | TRBV19 | TGTGCCAGTAGTATTTGGACAGGGGGCAATGAGCAGTTCTTC | CASSIWTGGNEQFF
TRBJ2-5 | TRBD2 | - | TRBV7-8 | TGTGCCAGCAGCCCTAGCGGGAGGGGGGAGACCCAGTACTTC | CASSPSGRGETQYF
TRBJ1-3 | - | - | TRBV7-9 | TGTGCCAGCAGCTTACAGCCGATCTCTGGAAACACCATATATTTT | CASSLQPISGNTIYF
TRBJ1-1 | - | - | TRBV18 | TGTGCCAGCTCACCCCCAGGAGTTGGCACTGAAGCTTTCTTT | CASSPPGVGTEAFF
TRBJ1-1 | - | once | TRBV7-8 | TGTGCCAGCAGCTTAGTGTCAGGCAACACTGAAGCTTTCTTT | CASSLVSGNTEAFF
TRBJ1-2 | - | - | TRBV18 | TGTGCCAGCTCACCCCAGCTATCGACAACTAACTATGGCTACACCTTC | CASSPQLSTTNYGYTF
TRBJ2-7 | TRBD2 | - | TRBV5-4 | TGTGCCAGCAGCCCCCCCGGGACTAGCGGGGGGGGGTACGAGCAGTACTTC | CASSPPGTSGGGYEQYF
TRBJ2-2 | TRBD2 | - | TRBV5-4 | TGTGCCAGCAGCCCGTGGGGCGGGAGATCGGCCGGGGAGCTGTTTTTT | CASSPWGGRSAGELFF
TRBJ2-1 | - | - | TRBV11-3 | TGTGCCAGCAGCCCCCGGAGGGCTAATGAGCAGTTCTTC | CASSPRRANEQFF
TRBJ2-7 | - | - | TRBV27 | TGTGCCAGCAGTCGACCCGGCTCCTACGAGCAGTACTTC | CASSRPGSYEQYF
TRBJ1-2 | TRBD1 | - | TRBV18 | TGTGCCAGCTCACCGGAGGGACAGGGGTCGGGCTACACCTTC | CASSPEGQGSGYTF
TRBJ1-4 | - | - | TRBV11-3 | TGTGCCAGCAGCACCCACCGGGGGACTAATGAAAAACTGTTTTTT | CASSTHRGTNEKLFF
TRBJ2-7 | TRBD2 | - | TRBV6-2/TRBV6-3 | TGTGCCAGCAGTCGCCCCTCGGATAGCGGGTACGAGCAGTACTTC | CASSRPSDSGYEQYF
TRBJ1-2 | TRBD1 | - | TRBV7-2 | TGTGCCAGCAGCTCACTACAGGGGGCGGGAGGCTACACCTTC | CASSSLQGAGGYTF
TRBJ1-3 | - | - | TRBV6-5 | TGTGCCAGCAGTTACGTTGAAGCTGGAAACACCATATATTTT | CASSYVEAGNTIYF